These T cell receptor beta chains were read from a single sample in a study of T-cell reconstitution after alpha-beta-depleted transplantation in children. TCRdb recomputed calls from the PCR reads with MiXCR, one row per CDR3 protein. In the table there are about 610,000 distinct CDR3 sequences, 10% to 13% of which are singletons. The sequenced sample was PBMCs from the stem cell graft donor, obtained from the stem cell graft. These receptor sequences come from a human donor who donated a stem cell graft to a child with acute myeloid leukemia. Both conserved end residues are part of each CDR3. A D gene is named only where the DNA matches it firmly. Size is stated for part of the rows, as once, few or many counts, or as a class when the clone is expanded.

V gene	J gene	D gene	clone size	CDR3 DNA	CDR3 protein
TRBV20-1	TRBJ2-3	NA	NA	TGCAGTGCCCCGGGCCCTCGCACAGATACGCAGTATTTT	CSAPGPRTDTQYF
TRBV5-1	TRBJ2-3	TRBD2	NA	TGCGCCAGCAGCTTCAGAGCAGTGCTAGCGGATAGCACAGATACGCAGTATTTT	CASSFRAVLADSTDTQYF
TRBV11-2	TRBJ2-1	NA	few	TGTGCCAGCACCGCAGACAGAAGGGATGAGCAGTTCTTC	CASTADRRDEQFF
TRBV3-1	TRBJ2-7	TRBD2	NA	TGTGCCAGCAGCCAGAAAACTAGCGGGAGGGCCGAGGGCTACGAGCAGTACTTC	CASSQKTSGRAEGYEQYF
TRBV18	TRBJ1-2	NA	NA	TGTGCCAGCTCATCTAACAGGAACCCCTATGGCTACACCTTC	CASSSNRNPYGYTF
TRBV7-3	TRBJ2-1	NA	NA	TGTGCCAGCCGACTAGGAGGGAGTCTGAATGAGCAGTTCTTC	CASRLGGSLNEQFF
TRBV9	TRBJ2-5	TRBD2	NA	TGTGCCAGCAGCGTATACCCCGGACTAGTCCAAGAGACCCAGTACTTC	CASSVYPGLVQETQYF
TRBV12-3/TRBV12-4	TRBJ2-2	TRBD2	NA	TGTGCCAGCAGTGTAGCGGGAGCAGTCCCCGGGGAGCTGTTTTTT	CASSVAGAVPGELFF
TRBV28	TRBJ2-7	NA	NA	TGTGCCAGCAGCCGTCGATCTTCGACGTTGACTAGACCCGAGCAGTACTTC	CASSRRSSTLTRPEQYF
TRBV7-3	TRBJ2-1	NA	few	TGTGCCAGCAGCTCCGGAGTCGGGTACAATGAGCAGTTCTTC	CASSSGVGYNEQFF
TRBV7-3	TRBJ2-3	NA	few	TGTGCCAGCAGCTTAGACCCCAGGGCAGATACGCAGTATTTT	CASSLDPRADTQYF
TRBV28	TRBJ2-5	TRBD1	few	TGTGCCAGCGGGGGACAGGGGGCGTTGGAGACCCAGTACTTC	CASGGQGALETQYF
TRBV29-1	TRBJ2-1	TRBD1	many	TGCAGCGTTATTGGGGACAGGCGGTACAATGAGCAGTTCTTC	CSVIGDRRYNEQFF
TRBV30	TRBJ1-3	NA	NA	TGTGCCTGGACTCGGGGCATCGGAAACACCATATATTTT	CAWTRGIGNTIYF
TRBV3-1	TRBJ2-3	TRBD2	few	TGTGCCAGCAGCCCCATAGCGGGCCTAGATACGCAGTATTTT	CASSPIAGLDTQYF
TRBV9	TRBJ2-2	TRBD2	many	TGTGCCAGCAGCGCACATTTAGCGGGAGGCCCCGGGGAGCTGTTTTTT	CASSAHLAGGPGELFF
TRBV7-2	TRBJ2-3	TRBD1	NA	TGTGCCAGCAGCTTTCCTGGGACAGGGACAGATACGCAGTATTTT	CASSFPGTGTDTQYF
TRBV20-1	TRBJ2-7	TRBD2	many	TGCAGTGCTAGAGATAGCGGGGGGGACTCCTACGAGCAGTACTTC	CSARDSGGDSYEQYF
TRBV6-1	TRBJ2-1	NA	NA	TGTGCCAGCACCCCGGGAGTTCTCTACAATGAGCAGTTCTTC	CASTPGVLYNEQFF
TRBV5-1	TRBJ2-3	TRBD2	many	TGCGCCAGCAGTCGTAGAAGCGGGAGCGGGCTCGGAAGCACAGATACGCAGTATTTT	CASSRRSGSGLGSTDTQYF
TRBV20-1	TRBJ1-2	TRBD1	many	TGCAGTGCCCCGACAGGGTCTGGCTACACCTTC	CSAPTGSGYTF
TRBV28	TRBJ2-3	TRBD1	NA	TGTGCCAGTAGGACAGGGGGATATACGCAGTATTTT	CASRTGGYTQYF
TRBV7-2	TRBJ2-5	NA	NA	TGTGCCAGCAGACTCAGGACTGTCCAAGAGACCCAGTACTTC	CASRLRTVQETQYF
TRBV27	TRBJ1-1	TRBD1	many	TGTGCCAGCAGTCCGACAGGGTCAGGCACTGAAGCTTTCTTT	CASSPTGSGTEAFF
TRBV29-1	TRBJ2-1	NA	many	TGCAGCTCCCATATCGAGGGTCCATACAATGAGCAGTTCTTC	CSSHIEGPYNEQFF
TRBV4-3	TRBJ1-3	NA	few	TGCGCCAGCAGTAACCGACGCGGTGTGGACACCATATATTTT	CASSNRRGVDTIYF
TRBV25-1	TRBJ2-1	NA	few	TGTGCCAGCAGTGTCGTCGGCCTTTCCGACAACAATGAGCAGTTCTTC	CASSVVGLSDNNEQFF
TRBV29-1	TRBJ2-1	TRBD2	many	TGCAGCGTTGCCTCGGGACTAGCTGTTGAGCAGTTCTTC	CSVASGLAVEQFF
TRBV15	TRBJ2-1	NA	few	TGTGCCACCAGCAGAGCTAATTCTAGAGGCTACAATGAGCAGTTCTTC	CATSRANSRGYNEQFF
TRBV20-1	TRBJ1-5	TRBD1	NA	TGCAGTGCTAGACTACGGAGGGGGCCAAGGCTCGGTGATAGCAATCAGCCCCAGCATTTT	CSARLRRGPRLGDSNQPQHF
TRBV24-1	TRBJ1-3	NA	NA	TGTGCCACCAGTGACTCGACTCCGGGGGTGAGAAACACCATATATTTT	CATSDSTPGVRNTIYF
TRBV20-1	TRBJ1-5	NA	NA	TGCAGTGCTAGATGGGCCCACAATCAGCCCCAGCATTTT	CSARWAHNQPQHF
TRBV5-1	TRBJ2-3	NA	many	TGCGCCAGCAGCGTTACTCAGGGGAAGGATACGCAGTATTTT	CASSVTQGKDTQYF
TRBV29-1	TRBJ2-3	NA	NA	TGCAGCGTTGGGGGGCGCACAGATACGCAGTATTTT	CSVGGRTDTQYF
TRBV5-1	TRBJ2-5	TRBD2	NA	TGCGCCAGCAGCTCCAGAGCGGGAGTATTGGAGACCCAGTACTTC	CASSSRAGVLETQYF
TRBV3-1	TRBJ1-1	NA	NA	TGTGCCAGCAGCCACGGAGGGACAGAAGCTTTCTTT	CASSHGGTEAFF
TRBV6-1	TRBJ2-7	NA	many	TGTGCCAGCTCCAAGTCCTACGAGCAGTACTTC	CASSKSYEQYF
TRBV29-1	TRBJ2-7	NA	few	TGCAGCGTTGAACGTGGGGTGGCGGGGAACCCCTACGAGCAGTACTTC	CSVERGVAGNPYEQYF
TRBV10-2	TRBJ1-1	NA	NA	TGCGCCAGCAGTGAGCCCCGACAGCAGAACACTGAAGCTTTCTTT	CASSEPRQQNTEAFF
TRBV29-1	TRBJ2-7	TRBD2	NA	TGCAGCGTTGTGTTAGCGGGAGGTTTCTCCTACGAGCAGTACTTC	CSVVLAGGFSYEQYF
TRBV24-1	TRBJ2-7	NA	NA	TGTGCCACCAGTGATGGGGGTAGGTACGAGCAGTACTTC	CATSDGGRYEQYF
TRBV27	TRBJ1-5	NA	many	TGTGCCAGCAGCTCGGCGGTCCATACGCCCCAGCATTTT	CASSSAVHTPQHF
TRBV29-1	TRBJ2-7	NA	few	TGCAGCGTTGAAGTAGTCGGGCCCTACGAGCAGTACTTC	CSVEVVGPYEQYF
TRBV7-3	TRBJ2-2	TRBD1	many	TGTGCCAGCAGCCCCCAGGGGGACAGAGCCACCGGGGAGCTGTTTTTT	CASSPQGDRATGELFF
TRBV28	TRBJ2-1	TRBD1	many	TGTGCCAGCAGCCCCTTTGCAGGGGGCGCCAGGGGGGATGAGCAGTTCTTC	CASSPFAGGARGDEQFF
TRBV5-1	TRBJ2-1	NA	few	TGCGCCAGCAGCTCGGACGAGGGAGAGGGAAATGAGCAGTTCTTC	CASSSDEGEGNEQFF
TRBV7-2	TRBJ2-5	NA	many	TGTGCCAGCAGCTTAAATCCCCGGGAGACCCAGTACTTC	CASSLNPRETQYF
TRBV6-2/TRBV6-3	TRBJ2-1	TRBD2	many	TGTGCCAGCAGCCCTGGTTTAAGCGGGAGCTACAATGAGCAGTTCTTC	CASSPGLSGSYNEQFF
TRBV10-3	TRBJ2-2	TRBD1	many	TGTGCCATCAGTGGACAGGGGGCAGGTGCCGGGGAGCTGTTTTTT	CAISGQGAGAGELFF
TRBV20-1	TRBJ1-6	NA	few	TGCAGTGCTAGAAAGGGGCGAAGGGATTCACCCCTCCACTTT	CSARKGRRDSPLHF
TRBV12-3/TRBV12-4	TRBJ2-2	NA	NA	TGTGCCAACGGAAAAGGGACTTTTCGATCCGGGGAGCTGTTTTTT	CANGKGTFRSGELFF